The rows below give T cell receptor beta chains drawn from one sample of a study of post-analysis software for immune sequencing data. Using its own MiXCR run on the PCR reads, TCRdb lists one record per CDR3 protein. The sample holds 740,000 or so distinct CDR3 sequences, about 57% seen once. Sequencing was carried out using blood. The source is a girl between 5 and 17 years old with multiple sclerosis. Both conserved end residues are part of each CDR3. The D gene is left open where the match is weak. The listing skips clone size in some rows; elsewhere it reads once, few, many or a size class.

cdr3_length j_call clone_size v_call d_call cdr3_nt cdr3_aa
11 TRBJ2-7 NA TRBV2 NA TGTGCCAGCAGTGAAGAATTAGGGGAGTACTTC CASSEELGEYF
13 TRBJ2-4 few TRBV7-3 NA TGTGCCAGCAGCTTAACGGGGACTGACCTTCAGTACTTC CASSLTGTDLQYF
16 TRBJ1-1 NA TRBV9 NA TGTGCCAGCAGCCCCGCTTGGAAGGTCTCTGCCACTGAAGCTTTCTTT CASSPAWKVSATEAFF
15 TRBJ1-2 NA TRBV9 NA TGTGCCAGCAGCGTAGCTCCGGGGGTTGACTATGGCTACACCTTC CASSVAPGVDYGYTF
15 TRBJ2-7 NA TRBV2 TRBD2 TGTGCCAGCAGTGGCTCTAGCGGGAGCACCTACGAGCAGTACTTC CASSGSSGSTYEQYF
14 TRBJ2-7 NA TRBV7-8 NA TGTGCCAGCAGCCACCGGGGCGGCAACTACGAGCAGTACTTC CASSHRGGNYEQYF
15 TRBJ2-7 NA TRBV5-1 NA TGCGCCAGCAGCTTGCCTAGCACCGGATCCTACGAGCAGTACTTC CASSLPSTGSYEQYF
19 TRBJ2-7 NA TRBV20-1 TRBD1 TGCAGTGCTAGAGAAAGGATCGATTCCGGGACAGGGATTCCCTACGAGCAGTACTTC CSARERIDSGTGIPYEQYF
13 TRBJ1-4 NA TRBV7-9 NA TGTGCCAGCTCCAGGTTGGATAATGAAAAACTGTTTTTT CASSRLDNEKLFF
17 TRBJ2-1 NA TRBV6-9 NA TGTGCCAGCAGTTATCGCTCGGAGATTCGGTCCTACAATGAGCAGTTCTTC CASSYRSEIRSYNEQFF
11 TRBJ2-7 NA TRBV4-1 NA TGCGCCAGCAGCCAAGGAACTAGCCGGTACTTC CASSQGTSRYF
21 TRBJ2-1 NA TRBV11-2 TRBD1 TGTGCCAGCAGCTTAAGCCATGGGGACAGGGGGCGGAAGAGTTTCTACAATGAGCAGTTCTTC CASSLSHGDRGRKSFYNEQFF
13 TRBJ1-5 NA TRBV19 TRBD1 TGTGCCAGTTGTGGACAGGGGCTCCAGCCCCAGCATTTT CASCGQGLQPQHF
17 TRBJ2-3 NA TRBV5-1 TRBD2 TGCGCCAGCACGGAACTGATAGCGGGGGGGCAGTCAGATACACAGTATTTT CASTELIAGGQSDTQYF
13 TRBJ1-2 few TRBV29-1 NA TGCAGCGTACCCGAACAGGGCCTATATGGCTACACCTTC CSVPEQGLYGYTF
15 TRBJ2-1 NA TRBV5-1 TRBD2 TGCGCCAGCAGCCCTCAGGGAGGGCCTAAGAATGAGCAGTTCTTC CASSPQGGPKNEQFF
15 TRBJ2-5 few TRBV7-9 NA TGTGCCAGCAGCAACCCGAGGGCCGGGGAAGAGACCCAGTACTTC CASSNPRAGEETQYF
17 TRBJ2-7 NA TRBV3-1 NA TGTGCCAGCAGCCGGGGGTCCAGGGTGCAGTTTTCCTACGAGCAGTACTTC CASSRGSRVQFSYEQYF
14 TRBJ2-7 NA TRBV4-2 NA TGTGCCAGCAGCCAAGATCTGGGTTCCTACGAGCAGTACTTC CASSQDLGSYEQYF
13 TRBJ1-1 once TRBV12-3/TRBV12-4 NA TGTACCAGCAGTTTTGAAGCTTACACTGAAGCTTTCTTT CTSSFEAYTEAFF
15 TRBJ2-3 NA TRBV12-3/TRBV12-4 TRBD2 TGTGCCTCGGCTAACCGGGGGGTCGGCACAGATACGCAGTATTTT CASANRGVGTDTQYF
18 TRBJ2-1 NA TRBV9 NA TGTGCCAGCAGCGTAGACCCCCGAGGGGGTGGAGGTTACAATGAGCAGTTCTTC CASSVDPRGGGGYNEQFF
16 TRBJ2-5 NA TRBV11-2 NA TGTGCCACAGCGGAGTTCGAATGGACCAACCAAGAGACCCAGTACTTC CATAEFEWTNQETQYF
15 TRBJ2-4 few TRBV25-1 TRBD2 TGTGCCAGCAGTGAAGCTAGCGGGGGCAAAAACATTCAGTACTTC CASSEASGGKNIQYF
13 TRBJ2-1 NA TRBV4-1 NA TGCGCCAGCAGCCTGGGGGGAGGAAGTGAGCAGTTCTTC CASSLGGGSEQFF
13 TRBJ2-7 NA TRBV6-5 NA TGTGCCAGCAGTTACTCGGTGGGGTACGAGCAGTACTTC CASSYSVGYEQYF
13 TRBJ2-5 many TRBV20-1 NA TGCAGTGCTACACTAACCTCGGGGGAGACCCAGTACTTC CSATLTSGETQYF
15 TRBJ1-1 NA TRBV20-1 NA TGCAGTGCTAGAGGGGACTCAGGGGTTAACACTGAAGCTTTCTTT CSARGDSGVNTEAFF
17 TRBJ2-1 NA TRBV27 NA TGTGCCAGCAGTTCACTTCAGGTGAACCTTTCCTACAATGAGCAGTTCTTC CASSSLQVNLSYNEQFF
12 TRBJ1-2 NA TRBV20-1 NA TGCAGTGCTAGTGGACAAAACTATGGCTACACCTTC CSASGQNYGYTF
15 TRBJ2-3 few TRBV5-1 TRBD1 TGCGCCAGCAGCTTGGCGGAACAGGGGTTAGATACGCAGTATTTT CASSLAEQGLDTQYF
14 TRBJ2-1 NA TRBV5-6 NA TGTGCCAGCAGCCCACTAATAGCCTACAATGAGCAGTTCTTC CASSPLIAYNEQFF
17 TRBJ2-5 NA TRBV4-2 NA TGTGCCAGCAGCCAACCCGGCGGGGGCAGTCCCCAAGAGACCCAGTACTTC CASSQPGGGSPQETQYF
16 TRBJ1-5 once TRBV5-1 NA TGCGCCAGCAGCTTGTCAGGGAGCGAAAGCAATCAGCCCCAGCATTTT CASSLSGSESNQPQHF
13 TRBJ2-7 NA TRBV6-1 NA TGTGCCAGCGGGCGGGCGGGTATCTACGAGCAGTACTTC CASGRAGIYEQYF
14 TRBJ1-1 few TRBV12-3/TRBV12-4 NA TGTGCCAGCCTTCGGGCAGGCCTGAACACTGAAGCTTTCTTT CASLRAGLNTEAFF
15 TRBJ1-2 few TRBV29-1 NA TGCAGCGTGGGGCACGGGGGAAACAAGCACTATGGCTACACCTTC CSVGHGGNKHYGYTF
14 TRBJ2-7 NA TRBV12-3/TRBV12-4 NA TGTGCCAGCAGTTTGAGCCCCCTGGTATACGAGCAGTACTTC CASSLSPLVYEQYF
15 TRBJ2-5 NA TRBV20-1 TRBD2 TGTAGTGCTGTTCCGGCAGCGGGAGTGGGGGAGACCCAGTACTTC CSAVPAAGVGETQYF
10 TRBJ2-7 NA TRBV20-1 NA TGCAGTGCTAGAGGTCCATCACGGTACTTC CSARGPSRYF
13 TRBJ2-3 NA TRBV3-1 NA TGTGCCAGCAGCCAAGATGTGGTAGATACGCAGTATTTT CASSQDVVDTQYF
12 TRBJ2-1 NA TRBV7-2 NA TGTGCCAGCAGCCAAAATCGGGTTGAGCAGTTCTTC CASSQNRVEQFF